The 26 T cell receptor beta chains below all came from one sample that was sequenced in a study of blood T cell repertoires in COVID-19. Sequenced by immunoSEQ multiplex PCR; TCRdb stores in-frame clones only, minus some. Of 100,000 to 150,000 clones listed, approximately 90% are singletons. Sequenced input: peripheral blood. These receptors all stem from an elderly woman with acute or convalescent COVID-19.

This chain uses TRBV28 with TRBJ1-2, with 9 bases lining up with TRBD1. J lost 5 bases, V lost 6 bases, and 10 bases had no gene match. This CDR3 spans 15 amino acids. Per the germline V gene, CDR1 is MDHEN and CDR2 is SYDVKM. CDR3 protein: CASRALTGTGYGYTF. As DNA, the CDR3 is TGTGCCAGCAGAGCACTCACCGGGACAGGGTATGGCTACACCTTC.

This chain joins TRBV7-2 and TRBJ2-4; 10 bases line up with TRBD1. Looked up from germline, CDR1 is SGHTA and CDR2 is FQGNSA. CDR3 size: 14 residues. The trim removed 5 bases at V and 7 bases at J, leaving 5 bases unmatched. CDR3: CASSQTGGTNIQYF. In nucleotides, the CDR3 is TGTGCCAGCAGCCAGACAGGGGGCACGAACATTCAGTACTTC.

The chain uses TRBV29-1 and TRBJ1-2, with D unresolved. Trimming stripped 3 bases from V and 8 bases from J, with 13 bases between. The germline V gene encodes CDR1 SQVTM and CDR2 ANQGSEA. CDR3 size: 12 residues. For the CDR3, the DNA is TGCAGCGTTGAGTTGCCGGGCGGGGGCTACACCTTC. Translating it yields CSVELPGGGYTF.

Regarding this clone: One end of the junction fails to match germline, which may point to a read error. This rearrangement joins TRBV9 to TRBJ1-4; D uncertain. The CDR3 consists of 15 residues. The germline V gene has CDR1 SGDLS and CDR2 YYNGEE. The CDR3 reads CANSVRGLANEKLFF. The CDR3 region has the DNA TGTGCCAACAGCGTCCGGGGATTAGCTAATGAAAAACTGTTTTTT.

CDR3 bases: TGTGCCAGCAGGTATACAGGGGGGAGATTGAGTGGCTACACCTTC. Translating gives CASRYTGGRLSGYTF. The genes are TRBV5-6 and TRBJ1-2; 8 bases line up with TRBD1. The CDR3 length is 15 residues. V lost 5 bases, J lost 7 bases, and 13 bases stayed unmatched. Germline V gene lookup returns CDR1 SGHDT and CDR2 YYEEEE.

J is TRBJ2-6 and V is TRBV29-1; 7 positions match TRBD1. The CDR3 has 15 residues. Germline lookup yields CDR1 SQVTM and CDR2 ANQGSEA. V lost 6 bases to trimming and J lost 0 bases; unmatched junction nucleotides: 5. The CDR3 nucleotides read TGCAGCGTCCCGAGACAGGGCTCTGGGGCCAACGTCCTGACTTTC. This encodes CSVPRQGSGANVLTF.

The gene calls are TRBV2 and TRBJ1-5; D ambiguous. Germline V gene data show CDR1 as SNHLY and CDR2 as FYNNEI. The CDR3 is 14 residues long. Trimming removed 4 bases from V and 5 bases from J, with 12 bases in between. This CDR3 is CASSGRQDHQPQHF. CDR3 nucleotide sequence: TGTGCCAGCAGTGGGCGCCAGGATCATCAGCCCCAGCATTTT.

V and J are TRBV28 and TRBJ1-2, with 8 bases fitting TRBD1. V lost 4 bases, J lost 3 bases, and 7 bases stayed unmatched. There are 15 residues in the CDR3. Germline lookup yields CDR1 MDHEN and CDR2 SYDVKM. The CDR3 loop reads CASSSVDRDYYGYTF. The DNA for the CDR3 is TGTGCCAGCAGTTCGGTGGACAGGGACTACTATGGCTACACCTTC.

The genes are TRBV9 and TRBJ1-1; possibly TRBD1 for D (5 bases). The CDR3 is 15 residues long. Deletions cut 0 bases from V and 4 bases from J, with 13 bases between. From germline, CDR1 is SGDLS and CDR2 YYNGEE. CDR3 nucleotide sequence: TGTGCCAGCAGCGTAGGTCCAGGGCCGGCCACTGAAGCTTTCTTT. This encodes CASSVGPGPATEAFF.

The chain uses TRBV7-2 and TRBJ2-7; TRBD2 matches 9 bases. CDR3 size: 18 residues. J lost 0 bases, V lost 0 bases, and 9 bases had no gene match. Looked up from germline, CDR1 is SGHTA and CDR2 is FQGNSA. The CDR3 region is CASSLAVYSGGSSYEQYF. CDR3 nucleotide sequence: TGTGCCAGCAGCTTAGCCGTCTACAGCGGGGGGAGCTCCTACGAGCAGTACTTC.

The CDR3 coding sequence is TGTGCCAGCAGGCCCACAGTGCTCTCTGGAAACACCATATATTTT. This translates into CASRPTVLSGNTIYF. The chain joins TRBV2 to TRBJ1-3; no clear D gene. Trimming pared 6 bases from V and 0 bases from J, leaving 12 bases between. This CDR3 has 15 residues. Germline V gene lookup returns CDR1 SNHLY and CDR2 FYNNEI.

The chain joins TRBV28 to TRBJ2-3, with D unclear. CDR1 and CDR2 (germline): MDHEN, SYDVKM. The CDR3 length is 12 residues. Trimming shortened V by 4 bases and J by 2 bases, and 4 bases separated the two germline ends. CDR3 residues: CASSSYTDTQYF. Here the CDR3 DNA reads TGTGCCAGCAGTTCCTACACAGATACGCAGTATTTT.

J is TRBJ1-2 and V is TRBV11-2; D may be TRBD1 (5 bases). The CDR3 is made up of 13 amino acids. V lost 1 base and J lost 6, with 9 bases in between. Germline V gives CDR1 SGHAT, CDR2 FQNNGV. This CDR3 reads CASSLAGSHGYTF. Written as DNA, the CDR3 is TGTGCCAGCAGCTTAGCAGGGTCTCATGGCTACACCTTC.

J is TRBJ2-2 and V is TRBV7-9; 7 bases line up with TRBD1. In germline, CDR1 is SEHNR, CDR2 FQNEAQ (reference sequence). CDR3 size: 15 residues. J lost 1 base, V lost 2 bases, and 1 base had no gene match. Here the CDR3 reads CASSLRQGNTGELFF. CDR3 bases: TGTGCCAGCAGCTTACGACAGGGGAACACCGGGGAGCTGTTTTTT.

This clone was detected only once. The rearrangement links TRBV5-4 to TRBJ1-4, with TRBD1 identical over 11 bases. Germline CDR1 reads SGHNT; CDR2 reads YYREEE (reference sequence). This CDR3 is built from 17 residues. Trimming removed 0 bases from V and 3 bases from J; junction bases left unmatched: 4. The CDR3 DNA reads TGTGCCAGCAGCTTGGAGCGGGACAGGGGGGCTAATGAAAAACTGTTTTTT. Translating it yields CASSLERDRGANEKLFF.

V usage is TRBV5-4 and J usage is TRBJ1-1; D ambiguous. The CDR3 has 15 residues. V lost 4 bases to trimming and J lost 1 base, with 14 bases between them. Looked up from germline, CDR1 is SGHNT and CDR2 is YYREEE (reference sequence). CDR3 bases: TGTGCCAGCAGCCAAAGTCTCACAGAGAACACTGAAGCTTTCTTT. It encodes CASSQSLTENTEAFF.

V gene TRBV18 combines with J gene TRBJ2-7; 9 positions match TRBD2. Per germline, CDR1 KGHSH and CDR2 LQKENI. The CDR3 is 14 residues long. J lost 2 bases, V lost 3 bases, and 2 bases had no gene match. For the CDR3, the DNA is TGTGCCAGCTCACCGAGCGGGGGGCCCTACGAGCAGTACTTC. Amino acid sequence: CASSPSGGPYEQYF.

The CDR3 nucleotides read TGTGCCAGCAGTCCCATTACGGGTCTCGGACAGGGGAGCTCCTATAATTCACCCCTCCACTTT. As protein: CASSPITGLGQGSSYNSPLHF. The chain links TRBV6-6 to TRBJ1-6, with TRBD1 matching over 9 bases. The CDR3 contains 21 residues. Trimming removed 5 bases from V and 0 bases from J; junction bases left unmatched: 17. Germline V gene lookup returns CDR1 MNHNY and CDR2 SVGAGI (reference sequence).

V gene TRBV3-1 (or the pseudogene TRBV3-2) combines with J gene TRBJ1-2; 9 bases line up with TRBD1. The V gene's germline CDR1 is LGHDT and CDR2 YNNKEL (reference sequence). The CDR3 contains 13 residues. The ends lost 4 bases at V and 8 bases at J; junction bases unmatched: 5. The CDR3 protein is CASSLRTGDGYTF. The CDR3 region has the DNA TGTGCCAGCAGCCTCCGGACAGGGGACGGCTACACCTTC.

The CDR3 protein is CASSSTRQGTPLHF. The DNA of the CDR3 is TGTGCCAGCAGTTCCACCCGACAGGGTACACCCCTCCACTTT. The chain has TRBV6-5 and TRBJ1-6; 7 bases align to TRBD1. CDR3 size: 14 residues. With 4 bases clipped from V and 11 bases from J, the junction kept 8 bases outside the gene matches. Germline assignment: CDR1 MNHEY and CDR2 SVGAGI.

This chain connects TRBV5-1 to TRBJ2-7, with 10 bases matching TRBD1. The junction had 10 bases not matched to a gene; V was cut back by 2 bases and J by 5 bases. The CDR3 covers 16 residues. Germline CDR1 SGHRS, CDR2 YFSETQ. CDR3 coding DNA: TGCGCCAGCAGCTTCCGGAGGACAGGGGGGATCAACGAGCAGTACTTC. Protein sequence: CASSFRRTGGINEQYF.

The CDR3 here is CASSSVDRAYEQYF. Here the CDR3 DNA reads TGTGCCAGCAGTTCTGTAGACAGGGCCTACGAGCAGTACTTC. The chain uses TRBV5-6 and TRBJ2-7, with 7 bases lining up with TRBD1. Germline V gene lookup returns CDR1 SGHDT and CDR2 YYEEEE. V trimming: 5 bases; J trimming: 2 bases; junction bases outside the gene matches: 7. The length of the CDR3 is 14 residues.

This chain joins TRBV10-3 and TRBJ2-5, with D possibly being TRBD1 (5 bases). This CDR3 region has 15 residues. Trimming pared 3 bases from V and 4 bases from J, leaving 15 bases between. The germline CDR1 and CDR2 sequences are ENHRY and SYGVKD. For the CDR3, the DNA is TGTGCCATCAGTGATCTTACCAGGGATGGAGAGACCCAGTACTTC. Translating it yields CAISDLTRDGETQYF.

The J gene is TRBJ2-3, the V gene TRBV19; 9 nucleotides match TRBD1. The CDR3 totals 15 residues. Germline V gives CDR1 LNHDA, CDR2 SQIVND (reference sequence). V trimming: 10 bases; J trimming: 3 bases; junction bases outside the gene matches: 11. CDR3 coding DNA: TGTGCCACAAACCCAGGGACAGGGAGGACAGATACGCAGTATTTT. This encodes CATNPGTGRTDTQYF.

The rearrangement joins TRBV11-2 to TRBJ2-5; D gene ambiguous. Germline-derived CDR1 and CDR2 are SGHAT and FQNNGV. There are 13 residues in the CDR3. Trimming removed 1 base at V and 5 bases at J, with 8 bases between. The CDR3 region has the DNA TGTGCCAGCAGCTTAGGCGGAGTTGAGACCCAGTACTTC. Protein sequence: CASSLGGVETQYF. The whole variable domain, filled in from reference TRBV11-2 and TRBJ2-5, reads EAGVAQSPRYKIIEKRQSVAFWCNPISGHATLYWYQQILGQGPKLLIQFQNNGVVDDSQLPKDRFSAERLKGVDSTLKIQPAKLEDSAVYLCASSLGGVETQYFGPGTRLLVL.

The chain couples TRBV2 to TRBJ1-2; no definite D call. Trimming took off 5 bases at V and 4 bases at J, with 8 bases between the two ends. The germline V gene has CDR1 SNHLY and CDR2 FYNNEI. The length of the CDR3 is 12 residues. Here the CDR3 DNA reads TGTGCCAGCAGTTCACAAATCTATGGCTACACCTTC. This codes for CASSSQIYGYTF.